Here is one T cell receptor beta chain with its context. Its antigen is undetermined. This specimen belongs to a study of shared clonotypes between healthy human individuals. Study-wide points: The generation probabilities recorded for non-shared clonotypes fell below those of clonotypes shared by all four donors. Estimated richness values were generally larger in naive subsets than in memory subsets.

Clones were sequenced by immunoSEQ multiplex PCR, and TCRdb holds only the in-frame ones, with some missing. The sample has roughly 2.2 million clones; 90% to 95% are singletons. V lost 2 bases and J lost 4, with 15 bases in between. CDR1 is SGHVS and CDR2 is FQNEAQ in the germline V gene. The CDR3 is 15 residues long. The specimen sequenced was naive CD4+ T cells from PBMCs. The subset here: CD45RA+ positively selected. The sequence was obtained from a man between 18 and 35 years old in good health. Some clones in this sample may be carry-over from other donors' samples. This rearrangement joins TRBV7-8 to TRBJ2-7; a weak D match, TRBD1 (6 bases). The DNA for the CDR3 is TGTGCCAGCAGCTTAATTAGGACAGCCCTATACGAGCAGTACTTC. The encoded protein is CASSLIRTALYEQYF.